These 20 T cell receptor beta chains share one sample of origin, sequenced in a study of T cells expressing NK-cell markers (dated by TCRdb to between 2020 and 2021). Preparation of the library involved 5' RACE. The sequencing machine was an Illumina HiSeq 2000. After reprocessing by TCRdb, each CDR3 protein sequence is one entry, and no DNA is given. The sample table includes over 100,000 distinct CDR3 sequences. Together, the top ten hold about a fifth of the sample. Material for sequencing was blood T cells: a sorted CD56 or NKG2C T cell subset, CD4+ or CD8+ T cells, or bulk PBMC T cells (not recorded which). Receptor source: a woman aged 18-70 years in good health.

The chain has TRBV4-3 and TRBJ2-3. Germline-derived CDR1 and CDR2 are LGHNA and YSLEER. CDR3 size: 14 residues. The CDR3 sequence is CASSQVKLTDTQYF.

J is TRBJ2-3 and V is TRBV12-3 or TRBV12-4; TCRdb indicates TRBD1, and absent DNA this call remains unverified. The CDR3 length is 14 residues. The CDR3 sequence is CATARDSSTDTQYF.

J is TRBJ1-1 and V is TRBV27; TCRdb selects TRBD1, and the lack of DNA leaves this call unchecked. The CDR3 has 14 amino acids. CDR1 is MNHEY and CDR2 is SMNVEV in the germline V gene (reference sequence). This CDR3 is CASRTNDRITEAFF.

The chain links TRBV12-3 or TRBV12-4 to TRBJ1-2; TCRdb names TRBD1, which stays unverified in the absence of DNA. The CDR3 consists of 14 residues. CDR3 in amino acids: CASSLETVGYGYTF.

This chain links TRBV12-3 or TRBV12-4 with TRBJ2-1; the TCRdb call, TRBD1, lacks DNA for checking. The CDR3 runs to 12 residues. This CDR3 is CASSSALNEQFF.

The rearrangement joins TRBV3-1 to TRBJ2-5; TCRdb outputs TRBD1, but without DNA this stays unchecked. There are 16 residues in the CDR3. Germline loops: CDR1 LGHDT, CDR2 YNNKEL (reference sequence). CDR3 region: CASSQDRVSAGETQYF.

The genes are TRBV5-1 and TRBJ2-1; checking the TCRdb D call of TRBD2 is not possible without DNA. CDR1 is SGHRS, CDR2 YFSETQ, per germline. This CDR3 spans 16 amino acids. The CDR3 is CASSFGLAGPYNEQFF.

The chain couples TRBV5-3 to TRBJ1-1. TRBV5-3 is filed as an ORF, its function uncertain. The CDR3 extends over 15 amino acids. The CDR3 region is CARSLRDGMNTEAFF.

V gene TRBV20-1 combines with J gene TRBJ2-7; lacking DNA, the TRBD2 call made by TCRdb goes unchecked. The CDR3 sequence is 13 residues long. Germline V CDR1 and CDR2: DFQATT, SNEGSKA (reference sequence). CDR3 amino acids: CSARDVPNGGQYF.

The chain recombines TRBV29-1 with TRBJ2-1; TCRdb reports TRBD1, a call that lacks DNA to check it against. Germline V gene lookup returns CDR1 SQVTM and CDR2 ANQGSEA. This CDR3 is built from 15 residues. The CDR3: CSVEEGQGRDNEQFF.

The V and J genes are TRBV20-1 and TRBJ2-7; the TCRdb call, TRBD2, lacks DNA for checking. From germline, CDR1 is DFQATT and CDR2 SNEGSKA (reference sequence). The CDR3 totals 14 residues. CDR3 sequence reads: CSARDGTSVYEQYF.

This chain uses TRBV19 with TRBJ2-2. This CDR3 has 11 residues. Germline CDR1 reads LNHDA; CDR2 reads SQIVND (reference sequence). Here the CDR3 reads CASSYPGELFF.

This chain uses TRBV7-9 with TRBJ2-7. CDR3 size: 15 residues. The germline CDR1 and CDR2 sequences are SEHNR and FQNEAQ (reference sequence). The CDR3 here is CASTLSVGQTYEQYF.

V usage is TRBV4-2 and J usage is TRBJ2-1; TCRdb picks TRBD1, but there is no DNA to check that call. Looked up from germline, CDR1 is LGHNA and CDR2 is YNFKEQ. This CDR3 spans 12 amino acids. This chain's CDR3 is CASRDRGWEQFF.

The chain is built from TRBV30 and TRBJ1-5; TCRdb's D call, TRBD1, is unchecked because there is no DNA. CDR3 length: 15 residues. Germline loops: CDR1 GTSNPN, CDR2 SVGIG (reference sequence). CDR3 in amino acids: CAWSDGAGSNQPQHF.

V and J are TRBV4-1 and TRBJ1-1. This CDR3 is 13 amino acids long. Germline CDR1 and CDR2: MGHRA and YSYEKL. This CDR3 reads CASSQGLDTEAFF.

The V and J genes are TRBV7-2 and TRBJ1-4. The CDR3 sequence is 13 residues long. The germline CDR1 and CDR2 sequences are SGHTA and FQGNSA. This CDR3 is CASKTAYDEKLFF.

The gene calls are TRBV29-1 and TRBJ1-1; TCRdb's D gene call, TRBD1, goes unchecked for lack of DNA. Germline V gives CDR1 SQVTM, CDR2 ANQGSEA. The CDR3 totals 12 residues. CDR3 amino acids: CSGGQGATEAFF.

This chain connects TRBV15 to TRBJ1-4; TCRdb proposes TRBD1, but this gene call is untestable without DNA. CDR3 length equals 17 residues. Germline loops: CDR1 LNHNV, CDR2 YYDKDF (reference sequence). CDR3 loop: CATSPRATPSTNEKLFF. Full variable domain (remainder filled in from reference TRBV15 and TRBJ1-4): DAMVIQNPRYQVTQFGKPVTLSCSQTLNHNVMYWYQQKSSQAPKLLFHYYDKDFNNEADTPDNFQSRRPNTSFCFLDIRSPGLGDTAMYLCATSPRATPSTNEKLFFGSGTQLSVL.

The chain combines TRBV4-1 with TRBJ2-1; as DNA is missing, the TRBD1 call by TCRdb cannot be tested. Germline CDR1 is MGHRA and CDR2 is YSYEKL. The CDR3 consists of 14 residues. This chain's CDR3 is CASSQPGAENEQFF.